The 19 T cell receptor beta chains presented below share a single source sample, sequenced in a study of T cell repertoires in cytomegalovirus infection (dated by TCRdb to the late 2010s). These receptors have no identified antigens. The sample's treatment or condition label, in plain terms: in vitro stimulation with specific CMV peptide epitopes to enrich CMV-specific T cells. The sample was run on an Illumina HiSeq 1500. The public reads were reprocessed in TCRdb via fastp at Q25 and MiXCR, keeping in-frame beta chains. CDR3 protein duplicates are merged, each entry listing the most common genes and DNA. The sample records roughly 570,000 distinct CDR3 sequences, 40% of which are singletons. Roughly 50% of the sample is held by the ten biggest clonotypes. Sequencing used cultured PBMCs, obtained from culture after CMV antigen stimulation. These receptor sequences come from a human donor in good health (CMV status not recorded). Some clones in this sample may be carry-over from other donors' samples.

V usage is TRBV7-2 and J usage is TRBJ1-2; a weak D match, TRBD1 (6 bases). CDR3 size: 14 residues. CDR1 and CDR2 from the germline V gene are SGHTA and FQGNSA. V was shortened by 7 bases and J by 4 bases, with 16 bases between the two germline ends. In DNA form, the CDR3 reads TGTGCCAGCACCCTACAGAGGACAGTCTATGGCTACACCTTC. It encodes CASTLQRTVYGYTF.

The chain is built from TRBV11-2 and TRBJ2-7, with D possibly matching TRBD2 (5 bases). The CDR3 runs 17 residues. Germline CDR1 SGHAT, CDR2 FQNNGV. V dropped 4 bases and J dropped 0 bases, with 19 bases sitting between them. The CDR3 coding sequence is TGTGCCAGCAGCTCATTAGCCGGGCCTAGCAGCTCCTACGAGCAGTACTTC. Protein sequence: CASSSLAGPSSSYEQYF.

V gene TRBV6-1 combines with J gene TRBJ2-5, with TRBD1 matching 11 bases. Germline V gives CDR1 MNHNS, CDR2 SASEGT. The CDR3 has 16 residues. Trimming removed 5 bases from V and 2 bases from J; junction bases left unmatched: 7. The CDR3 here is CASSFRDRGSQETQYF. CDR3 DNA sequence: TGTGCCAGCAGTTTCCGGGACAGGGGGTCTCAAGAGACCCAGTACTTC.

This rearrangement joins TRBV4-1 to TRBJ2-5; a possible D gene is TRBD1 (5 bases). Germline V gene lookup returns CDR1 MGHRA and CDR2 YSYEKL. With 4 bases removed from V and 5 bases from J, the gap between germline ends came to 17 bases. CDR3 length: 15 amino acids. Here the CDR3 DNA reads TGCGCCAGCAGCCGCGAGCAGGTCCCAGGGGAGACCCAGTACTTC. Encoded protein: CASSREQVPGETQYF.

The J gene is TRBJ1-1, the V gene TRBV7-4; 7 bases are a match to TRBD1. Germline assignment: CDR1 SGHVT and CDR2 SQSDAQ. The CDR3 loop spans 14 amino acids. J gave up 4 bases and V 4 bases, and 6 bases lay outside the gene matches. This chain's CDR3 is CASSSPRQGTEAFF. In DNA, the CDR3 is TGTGCCAGCAGCTCCCCGCGACAGGGCACTGAAGCTTTCTTT. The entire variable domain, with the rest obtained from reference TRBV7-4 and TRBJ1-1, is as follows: GAGVSQSPRYKVAKRGRDVALRCDSISGHVTLYWYRQTLGQGSEVLTYSQSDAQRDKSGRPSGRFSAERPERSVSTLKIQRTEQGDSAVYLCASSSPRQGTEAFFGQGTRLTVV.

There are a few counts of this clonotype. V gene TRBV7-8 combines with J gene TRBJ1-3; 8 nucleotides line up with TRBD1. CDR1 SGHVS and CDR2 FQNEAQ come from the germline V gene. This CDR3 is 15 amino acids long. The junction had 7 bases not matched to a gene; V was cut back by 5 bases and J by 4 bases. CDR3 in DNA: TGTGCCAGCAGCGTAGGACAGGGCGGGGGAAACACCATATATTTT. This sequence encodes CASSVGQGGGNTIYF.

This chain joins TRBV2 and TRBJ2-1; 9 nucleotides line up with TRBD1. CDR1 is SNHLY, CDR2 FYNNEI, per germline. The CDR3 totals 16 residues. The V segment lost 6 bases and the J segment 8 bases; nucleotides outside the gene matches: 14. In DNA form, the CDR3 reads TGTGCCAGCAGATTCTTTAGGGACAGGGTTGGGGATGAGCAGTTCTTC. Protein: CASRFFRDRVGDEQFF. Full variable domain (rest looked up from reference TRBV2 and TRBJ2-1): EPEVTQTPSHQVTQMGQEVILRCVPISNHLYFYWYRQILGQKVEFLVSFYNNEISEKSEIFDDQFSVERPDGSNFTLKIRSTKLEDSAMYFCASRFFRDRVGDEQFFGPGTRLTVL.

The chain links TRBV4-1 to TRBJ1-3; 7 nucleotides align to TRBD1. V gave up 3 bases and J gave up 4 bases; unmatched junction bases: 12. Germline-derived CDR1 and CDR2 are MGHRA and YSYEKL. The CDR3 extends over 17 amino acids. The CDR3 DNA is TGCGCCAGCAGCCACCTCATCAGGGGGGCGCAAGGAAACACCATATATTTT. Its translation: CASSHLIRGAQGNTIYF.

The CDR3 loop is CASSPGQHVSYNEQFF. CDR3 nucleotides: TGTGCCAGCAGCCCGGGACAACACGTCTCCTACAATGAGCAGTTCTTC. The genes are TRBV5-5 and TRBJ2-1; D is perhaps TRBD1 (6 bases). The CDR3 length is 16 residues. V was trimmed by 4 bases and J by 0 bases, leaving 14 bases between them. Germline V gives CDR1 SGHKS, CDR2 YYEKEE (reference sequence). Full variable domain (outside the CDR3, taken from reference TRBV5-5 and TRBJ2-1): DAGVTQSPTHLIKTRGQQVTLRCSPISGHKSVSWYQQVLGQGPQFIFQYYEKEERGRGNFPDRFSARQFPNYSSELNVNALLLGDSALYLCASSPGQHVSYNEQFFGPGTRLTVL.

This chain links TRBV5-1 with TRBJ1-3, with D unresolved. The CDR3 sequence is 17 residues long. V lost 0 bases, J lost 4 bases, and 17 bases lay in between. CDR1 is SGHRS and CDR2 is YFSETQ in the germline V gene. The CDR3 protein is CASSLEPGIAGGNTIYF. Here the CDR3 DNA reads TGCGCCAGCAGCTTGGAACCCGGGATCGCTGGGGGAAACACCATATATTTT.

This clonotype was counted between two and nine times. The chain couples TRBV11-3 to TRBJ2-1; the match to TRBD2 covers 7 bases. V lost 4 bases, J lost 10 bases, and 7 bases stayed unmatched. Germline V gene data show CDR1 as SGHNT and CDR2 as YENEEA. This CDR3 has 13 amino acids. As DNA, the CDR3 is TGTGCCAGCAGCTCCTCGGGGGGTATGGAGCAGTTCTTC. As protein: CASSSSGGMEQFF.

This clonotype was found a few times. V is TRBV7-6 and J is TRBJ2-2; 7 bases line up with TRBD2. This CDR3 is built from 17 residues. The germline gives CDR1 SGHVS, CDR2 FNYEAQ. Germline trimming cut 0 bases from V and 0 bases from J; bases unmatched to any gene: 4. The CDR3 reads CASSLAGGGPNTGELFF. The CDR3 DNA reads TGTGCCAGCAGCTTAGCGGGCGGGGGTCCGAACACCGGGGAGCTGTTTTTT.

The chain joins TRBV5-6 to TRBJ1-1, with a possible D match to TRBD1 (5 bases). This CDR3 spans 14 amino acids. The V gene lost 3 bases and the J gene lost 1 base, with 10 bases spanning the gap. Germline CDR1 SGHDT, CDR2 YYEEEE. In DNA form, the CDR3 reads TGTGCCAGCAGCTCCGACAGCCCGAACACTGAAGCTTTCTTT. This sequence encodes CASSSDSPNTEAFF.

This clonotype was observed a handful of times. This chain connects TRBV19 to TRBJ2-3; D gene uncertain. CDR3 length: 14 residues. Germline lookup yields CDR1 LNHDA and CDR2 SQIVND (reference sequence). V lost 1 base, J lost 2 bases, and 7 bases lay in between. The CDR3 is CASSIGSTTDTQYF. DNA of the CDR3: TGTGCCAGTAGTATAGGGAGTACCACAGATACGCAGTATTTT.

The CDR3 sequence is CASSEGHEQYF. In nucleotides, the CDR3 is TGTGCCAGCAGTGAGGGGCACGAGCAGTACTTC. The chain carries TRBV6-1 and TRBJ2-7, with a weak D call TRBD1 (5 bases). The CDR3 has 11 residues. V dropped 3 bases and J dropped 5 bases, with 5 bases sitting between them. Germline CDR1 is MNHNS and CDR2 is SASEGT.

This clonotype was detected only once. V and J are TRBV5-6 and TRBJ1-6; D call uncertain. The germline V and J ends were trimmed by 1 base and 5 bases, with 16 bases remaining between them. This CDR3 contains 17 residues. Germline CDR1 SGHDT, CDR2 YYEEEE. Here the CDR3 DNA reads TGTGCCAGCAGCTTGAGAGTGGCTGGGCCGAATAATTCACCCCTCCACTTT. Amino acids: CASSLRVAGPNNSPLHF.

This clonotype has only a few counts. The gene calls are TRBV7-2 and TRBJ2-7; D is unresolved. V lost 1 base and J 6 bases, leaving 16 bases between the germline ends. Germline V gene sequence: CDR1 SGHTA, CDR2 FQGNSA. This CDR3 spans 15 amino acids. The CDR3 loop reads CASSLVSLTGSEQYF. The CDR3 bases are TGTGCCAGCAGCTTAGTCTCACTTACGGGCAGCGAGCAGTACTTC.

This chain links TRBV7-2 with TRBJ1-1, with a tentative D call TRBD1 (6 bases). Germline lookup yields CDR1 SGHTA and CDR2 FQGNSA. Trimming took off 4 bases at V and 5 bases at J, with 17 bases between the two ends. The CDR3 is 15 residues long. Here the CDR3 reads CASSSYGGGLTEAFF. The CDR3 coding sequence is TGTGCCAGCAGCTCCTATGGGGGGGGGCTAACTGAAGCTTTCTTT.

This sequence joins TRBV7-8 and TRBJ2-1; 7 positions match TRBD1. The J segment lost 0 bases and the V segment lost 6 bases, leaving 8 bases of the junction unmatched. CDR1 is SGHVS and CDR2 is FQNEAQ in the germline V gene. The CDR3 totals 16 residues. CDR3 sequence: CASSFRQGSSYNEQFF. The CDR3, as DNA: TGTGCCAGCAGTTTTAGACAGGGTAGCTCCTACAATGAGCAGTTCTTC. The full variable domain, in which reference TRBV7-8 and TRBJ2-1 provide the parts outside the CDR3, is GAGVSQSPRYKVAKRGQDVALRCDPISGHVSLFWYQQALGQGPEFLTYFQNEAQLDKSGLPSDRFFAERPEGSVSTLKIQRTQQEDSAVYLCASSFRQGSSYNEQFFGPGTRLTVL.